This TCR beta chain was recovered during a study of a mutant IDH1 vaccine in newly diagnosed glioma. Generated by immunoSEQ multiplex PCR, the TCRdb table keeps only in-frame clones and is missing some. The repertoire consists of tens of thousands of clones, with 91% occurring once and the leading ten covering 2% to 2.5%. Indicated time point: week 11, during vaccination. The content of each vaccine dose was 300 ug of mutant IDH1 20-mer peptide, and topical imiquimod accompanied it. Looked up from germline, CDR1 is MNHNS and CDR2 is SASEGT. V dropped 8 bases and J dropped 0 bases, with 7 bases sitting between them. This CDR3 is 13 amino acids long. Comment on this clone: Its specificity is unknown.

The specimen comprised PBMCs, sampled from a glioma patient whose treatment included an IDH1 peptide vaccine. This clonotype was sampled from a man aged 45-65 years with glioma. The chain joins TRBV6-1 to TRBJ2-2; D unclear. CDR3 nucleotide sequence: TGTGCCAGCCGGCTTTCGAACACCGGGGAGCTGTTTTTT. Translation: CASRLSNTGELFF.